The rows below give T cell receptor beta chains drawn from one sample of a study of blood T cell repertoires in COVID-19. The method was immunoSEQ multiplex PCR; TCRdb's version includes in-frame clones alone and lacks a portion of them. The sample includes some 270,000 clones, about 89% of them seen just once. Sequencing was carried out using peripheral blood. All receptors derive from a woman aged 60-70 years who had recovered from COVID-19. Both conserved end residues are part of each CDR3. Each record gives: CDR3 protein, CDR3 DNA, D gene, clone size, V gene, J gene. The D gene is left open where the match is weak. Where a row states a size, it is once, few, many or the class of an expanded clone; other rows omit it.

CASIPGTGEETQYF	TGTGCCAGCATTCCGGGGACAGGGGAAGAGACCCAGTACTTC	TRBD1	NA	TRBV2	TRBJ2-5
CASSFGTALNEKLFF	TGTGCCAGCAGCTTCGGGACAGCCTTGAATGAAAAACTGTTTTTT	TRBD1	NA	TRBV5-4	TRBJ1-4
CASSEARAGGNQPQHF	TGTGCCAGCAGTGAAGCCAGGGCAGGGGGCAATCAGCCCCAGCATTTT	NA	NA	TRBV2	TRBJ1-5
CASSHPGLAGGPDVDTQYF	TGCGCCAGCAGCCACCCGGGACTAGCGGGGGGGCCGGATGTTGATACGCAGTATTTT	TRBD2	once	TRBV4-1	TRBJ2-3
CASSTGRGNQPQHF	TGTGCCAGCAGTACGGGAAGGGGCAATCAGCCCCAGCATTTT	NA	NA	TRBV2	TRBJ1-5
CASSYTGGDSPLHF	TGTGCCAGCAGCTACACAGGGGGCGATTCACCCCTCCACTTT	TRBD1	few	TRBV28	TRBJ1-6
CASSLLGAYEQYF	TGCGCCAGCAGCCTATTAGGGGCCTACGAGCAGTACTTC	NA	NA	TRBV5-1	TRBJ2-7
CASSSPEAGTPDTQYF	TGTGCCAGCAGTTCCCCGGAAGCGGGGACCCCGGATACGCAGTATTTT	TRBD2	NA	TRBV28	TRBJ2-3
CASSLSGGAPIETQYF	TGTGCCAGCAGCTTGAGCGGGGGGGCCCCCATTGAGACCCAGTACTTC	TRBD2	NA	TRBV7-2	TRBJ2-5
CASGVTGTYEQYF	TGTGCCAGTGGCGTGACAGGGACCTACGAGCAGTACTTC	TRBD1	once	TRBV28	TRBJ2-7
CASSIDYSSYNEKLFF	TGTGCCAGTAGTATAGATTATAGCAGCTATAATGAAAAACTGTTTTTT	NA	once	TRBV19	TRBJ1-4
CASSPGLAGGTDTQYF	TGCGCCAGCAGCCCGGGACTAGCGGGGGGCACAGATACGCAGTATTTT	TRBD2	NA	TRBV5-1	TRBJ2-3
CASSSRAGLEQYF	TGTGCCAGCAGCTCCAGGGCAGGGCTCGAGCAGTACTTC	NA	once	TRBV7-9	TRBJ2-7
CASSRAGGPGEQYF	TGTGCCAGTAGTCGAGCGGGGGGGCCGGGCGAGCAGTACTTC	TRBD2	NA	TRBV19	TRBJ2-7